The 13 T cell receptor beta chains below all came from one sample that was sequenced in a study of OX40 agonist ivuxolimab in advanced cancers. Receptors were amplified or captured by the immunoSEQ multiplex PCR assay. TCRdb carries this immuneACCESS record with in-frame sequences only. Its versions omit some clonotypes, under half of them owing to an unresolved V gene in the studies checked, with the rest unexplained. The sample table holds 130,000 or so clones, of which about 93% were seen once. The biggest ten clones account for roughly 1% of the sample. The sample here was CD4+ or CD8+ T cells sorted from blood, taken in a trial of the OX40 agonist ivuxolimab. These receptors originate from an adult with an advanced solid tumor such as melanoma, head and neck, liver or kidney cancer.

The chain carries TRBV28 and TRBJ1-1; D unresolved. V was clipped by 7 bases and J by 6 bases, with 12 bases between them. Germline V gene lookup returns CDR1 MDHEN and CDR2 SYDVKM. This CDR3 has 12 residues. The CDR3 DNA sequence: TGTGCCAGCACCTTCCTCGGGGCTGAAGCTTTCTTT. This codes for CASTFLGAEAFF. Using reference TRBV28 and TRBJ1-1 for the parts outside the CDR3, the full variable domain is DVKVTQSSRYLVKRTGEKVFLECVQDMDHENMFWYRQDPGLGLRLIYFSYDVKMKEKGDIPEGYSVSREKKERFSLILESASTNQTSMYLCASTFLGAEAFFGQGTRLTVV.

This rearrangement joins TRBV19 to TRBJ2-5; D is ambiguous. V was clipped by 4 bases and J by 0 bases, with 9 bases between them. CDR3 length: 14 amino acids. Germline V gene sequence: CDR1 LNHDA, CDR2 SQIVND (reference sequence). The CDR3 reads CASSKAGYQETQYF. The CDR3 region has the DNA TGTGCCAGTAGTAAGGCTGGATACCAAGAGACCCAGTACTTC.

J is TRBJ1-5 and V is TRBV7-2, with 8 bases that match TRBD1. The CDR3 length is 15 residues. Germline CDR1 SGHTA, CDR2 FQGNSA. The V and J ends lost 6 bases and 4 bases, in that order; junction bases with no gene match: 8. In DNA form, the CDR3 reads TGTGCCAGCAGAACCCAAACAGGGGGGAATCAGCCCCAGCATTTT. Protein product: CASRTQTGGNQPQHF.

The rearrangement uses TRBV30 and TRBJ2-6; D is perhaps TRBD1 (6 bases). The CDR3 is 17 residues long. Germline lookup yields CDR1 GTSNPN and CDR2 SVGIG (reference sequence). The V gene lost 2 bases and the J gene lost 12 bases, with 26 bases spanning the gap. CDR3 DNA: TGTGCCTGGAGTACCAGACAGGCTAGTTTAATTGTGGGCGTCCTGACTTTC. Protein sequence: CAWSTRQASLIVGVLTF.

The V call is TRBV29-1, the J call TRBJ2-1; 8 bases are shared with TRBD2. V was pared by 5 bases and J by 2 bases, with 8 bases of the junction left unmatched. Germline V gives CDR1 SQVTM, CDR2 ANQGSEA. This CDR3 has 15 residues. CDR3 residues: CSVPGGASAYNEQFF. CDR3 bases: TGCAGCGTTCCCGGGGGGGCATCGGCCTACAATGAGCAGTTCTTC.

This chain joins TRBV7-2 and TRBJ2-7; the match to TRBD2 covers 10 bases. The germline V gene has CDR1 SGHTA and CDR2 FQGNSA. V lost 4 bases, J lost 9 bases, and 9 bases stayed unmatched. This CDR3 contains 14 residues. The CDR3 DNA reads as TGTGCCAGCAGCTCCGGGACTAGCGAGCTAGGGCAGTACTTC. It translates to CASSSGTSELGQYF.

The V gene is TRBV5-6, the J gene TRBJ1-5, with TRBD1 matching 7 bases. From germline, CDR1 is SGHDT and CDR2 YYEEEE. With V trimmed by 2 bases and J by 7 bases, 9 bases remained unmatched. This CDR3 is built from 15 residues. The CDR3 sequence is CASSLGGRRGQPQHF. The CDR3 DNA is TGTGCCAGCAGCTTAGGAGGGCGCAGGGGGCAGCCCCAGCATTTT. Supplemented by reference TRBV5-6 and TRBJ1-5, the full variable domain reads DAGVTQSPTHLIKTRGQQVTLRCSPKSGHDTVSWYQQALGQGPQFIFQYYEEEERQRGNFPDRFSGHQFPNYSSELNVNALLLGDSALYLCASSLGGRRGQPQHFGDGTRLSIL.

CDR3 DNA: TGTGCCAGCAGTTACAGGCTGAACTACGAGCAGTACTTC. The encoded protein is CASSYRLNYEQYF. The V and J genes are TRBV6-5 and TRBJ2-7; D is undetermined. Deletions cut 2 bases from V and 3 bases from J, with 8 bases between. The CDR3 length is 13 residues. Germline values: CDR1 MNHEY, CDR2 SVGAGI.

CDR3 nucleotide sequence: TGTGCCAGCAGTTTAGGGGTGAACACCGGGGAGCTGTTTTTT. It codes for CASSLGVNTGELFF. V and J are TRBV27 and TRBJ2-2; D gene ambiguous. With 2 bases removed from V and 1 base from J, the gap between germline ends came to 5 bases. CDR3 length equals 14 residues. Per the germline V gene, CDR1 is MNHEY and CDR2 is SMNVEV (reference sequence).

This clone appeared a single time. V usage is TRBV6-5 and J usage is TRBJ1-5; 8 positions match TRBD1. CDR3 length equals 15 residues. V was pared by 6 bases and J by 0 bases, with 4 bases of the junction left unmatched. The germline gives CDR1 MNHEY, CDR2 SVGAGI. The CDR3, as DNA: TGTGCCAGCAGCGACAGGGGTCTTAGCAATCAGCCCCAGCATTTT. The encoded protein is CASSDRGLSNQPQHF.

This rearrangement joins TRBV7-6 to TRBJ2-5, with D possibly matching TRBD1 (5 bases). CDR3 length equals 11 residues. V was pared by 4 bases and J by 7 bases, with 7 bases between. Looked up from germline, CDR1 is SGHVS and CDR2 is FNYEAQ. The CDR3 loop is CASSSRVTQYF. The CDR3 coding sequence is TGTGCCAGCAGCTCCAGGGTGACCCAGTACTTC.

The chain couples TRBV7-8 to TRBJ1-2; no firm D call. The CDR3 length is 13 residues. V lost 3 bases, J lost 2 bases, and 7 bases lay in between. From germline, CDR1 is SGHVS and CDR2 FQNEAQ. CDR3 region: CASSLGGNYGYTF. For the CDR3, the DNA is TGTGCCAGCAGCTTGGGCGGGAACTATGGCTACACCTTC.

This sequence joins TRBV29-1 and TRBJ1-1; 7 bases match TRBD1. CDR1 and CDR2 from the germline V gene are SQVTM and ANQGSEA. The ends lost 3 bases at V and 4 bases at J; junction bases unmatched: 5. The CDR3 consists of 13 residues. DNA for the CDR3: TGCAGCGTTGAGGAACAGGGGCTCACTGAAGCTTTCTTT. Its translation is CSVEEQGLTEAFF.